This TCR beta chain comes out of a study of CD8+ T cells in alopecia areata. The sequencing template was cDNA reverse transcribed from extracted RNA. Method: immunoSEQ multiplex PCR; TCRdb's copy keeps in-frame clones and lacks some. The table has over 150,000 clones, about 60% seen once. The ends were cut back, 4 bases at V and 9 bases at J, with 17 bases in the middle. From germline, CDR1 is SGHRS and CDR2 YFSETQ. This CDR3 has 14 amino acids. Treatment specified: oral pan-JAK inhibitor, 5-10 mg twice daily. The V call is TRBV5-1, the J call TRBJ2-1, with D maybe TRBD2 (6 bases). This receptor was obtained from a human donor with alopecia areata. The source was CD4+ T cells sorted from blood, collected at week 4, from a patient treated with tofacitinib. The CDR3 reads CASSAGLLRGEQFF. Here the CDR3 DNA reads TGCGCCAGCAGCGCCGGACTATTGAGAGGTGAGCAGTTCTTC.